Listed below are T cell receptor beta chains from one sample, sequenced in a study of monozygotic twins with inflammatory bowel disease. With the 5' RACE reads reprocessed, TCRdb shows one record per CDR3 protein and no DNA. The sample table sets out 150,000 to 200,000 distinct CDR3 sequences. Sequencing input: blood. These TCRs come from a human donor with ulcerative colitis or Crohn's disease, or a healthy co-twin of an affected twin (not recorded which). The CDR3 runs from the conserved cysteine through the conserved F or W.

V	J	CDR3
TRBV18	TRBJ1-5	CASSPRGRSGNQPQHF
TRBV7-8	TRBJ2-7	CASSTGTDAYEQYF
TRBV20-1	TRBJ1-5	CSASPGQGANQPQHF
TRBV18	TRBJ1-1	CASSLGTGFFGAFF
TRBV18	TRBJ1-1	CASSPRTGAEAEAFF
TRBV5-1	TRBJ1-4	CASTPRGPNEKLFF
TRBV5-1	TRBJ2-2	CASSPKVANTGELFF
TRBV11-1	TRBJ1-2	CASSFGRRANLFNYGYTF
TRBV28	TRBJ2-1	CASSFGRGEQFF
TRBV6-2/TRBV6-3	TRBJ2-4	CASRPSRTEPKNIQYF
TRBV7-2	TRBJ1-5	CASSLVRGSNNQPQHF
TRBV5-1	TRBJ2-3	CASSARGLTEYTDTQYF
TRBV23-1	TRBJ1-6	CASSLRYHNSPLHF
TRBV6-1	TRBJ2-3	CASDPLAGDTDTQYF
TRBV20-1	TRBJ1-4	CSARTLGPATNEKLFF
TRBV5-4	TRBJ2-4	CASSGQGPKNIQYF
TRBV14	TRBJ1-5	CASSRQGQPQHF
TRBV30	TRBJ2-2	CAWIPDRGTRELFF